The 18 T cell receptor beta chains below all came from one sample that was sequenced in a study of blood T cell repertoires in COVID-19. Repertoires were generated with immunoSEQ multiplex PCR, while TCRdb's copy carries only in-frame clones and drops some. The sample includes 100,000 or so clones, about 80% seen only once; the top ten take around 4.3%. Sequenced material: peripheral blood. The receptor source for this set is a human donor in a cohort sampled during active COVID-19.

The V and J genes are TRBV5-1 and TRBJ1-6; 8 bases fit TRBD1. After removal of 3 bases from V and 9 bases from J, the junction contained 11 bases not matched to a gene. CDR3 length: 16 residues. In germline, CDR1 is SGHRS, CDR2 YFSETQ. CDR3 amino acids: CASSSEAADRASPLHF. CDR3 nucleotide sequence: TGCGCCAGCAGCTCGGAGGCAGCGGACAGGGCTTCACCCCTCCACTTT.

The chain has TRBV5-1 and TRBJ2-3; D gene ambiguous. CDR1 is SGHRS, CDR2 YFSETQ, per germline. There are 14 residues in the CDR3. V was pared by 0 bases and J by 2 bases, with 7 bases between. The CDR3 coding sequence is TGCGCCAGCAGCTTGGGCTGGGCCACAGATACGCAGTATTTT. As protein: CASSLGWATDTQYF.

This clone was recorded a few times. This chain joins TRBV19 and TRBJ2-1; 14 bases align to TRBD2. Germline lookup yields CDR1 LNHDA and CDR2 SQIVND (reference sequence). V dropped 4 bases and J dropped 6; count of bases not matched to a gene: 8. The CDR3 length is 17 residues. The CDR3: CASSTFPGTSGGNEQFF. The CDR3 nucleotides read TGTGCCAGTAGTACTTTCCCCGGGACTAGCGGGGGCAATGAGCAGTTCTTC. Drawing the rest from reference TRBV19 and TRBJ2-1, the complete variable domain is DGGITQSPKYLFRKEGQNVTLSCEQNLNHDAMYWYRQDPGQGLRLIYYSQIVNDFQKGDIAEGYSVSREKKESFPLTVTSAQKNPTAFYLCASSTFPGTSGGNEQFFGPGTRLTVL.

The chain couples TRBV19 to TRBJ1-1; perhaps TRBD1 as D (5 bases). CDR1 and CDR2 (germline): LNHDA, SQIVND (reference sequence). Trimming removed 3 bases from V and 3 bases from J, with 8 bases in between. CDR3 length: 13 amino acids. The CDR3 protein is CASSMVTDTEAFF. DNA for the CDR3: TGTGCCAGTAGTATGGTGACAGACACTGAAGCTTTCTTT.

DNA of the CDR3: TGTGCCAGCAGTTTATCGTCCCACAGCTACGAGCAGTACTTC. It specifies CASSLSSHSYEQYF. The chain combines TRBV27 with TRBJ2-7, with D hard to call. V gave up 0 bases and J gave up 3 bases, with 9 bases separating them. Germline loops: CDR1 MNHEY, CDR2 SMNVEV (reference sequence). The CDR3 consists of 14 residues.

In its sample, this clone was seen a few times. V is TRBV7-3 and J is TRBJ1-2; no definite D call. From germline, CDR1 is SGHTA and CDR2 FQGTGA. V was shortened by 3 bases and J by 0 bases, with 17 bases between the two germline ends. The CDR3 totals 17 residues. This CDR3 is CASSFSLVQQANYGYTF. The DNA of the CDR3 is TGTGCCAGCAGCTTCTCGTTGGTACAGCAAGCTAACTATGGCTACACCTTC.

The rearrangement joins TRBV29-1 to TRBJ2-3; 7 positions match TRBD1. Germline V gene data show CDR1 as SQVTM and CDR2 as ANQGSEA. The junction had 4 bases not matched to a gene; V was cut back by 1 base and J by 0 bases. This CDR3 has 15 amino acids. This CDR3 reads CSVEVGTASTDTQYF. The CDR3 DNA reads TGCAGCGTTGAAGTCGGGACAGCGAGCACAGATACGCAGTATTTT.

DNA for the CDR3: TGTGCCAGCAGCTCGCAGGAGGGCACTGAAGCTTTCTTT. Its protein product is CASSSQEGTEAFF. This chain links TRBV7-6 with TRBJ1-1; D is unclear. Germline V lookup: CDR1 SGHVS, CDR2 FNYEAQ. The CDR3 has 13 residues. The V gene lost 4 bases and the J gene lost 4 bases, with 10 bases spanning the gap. The variable domain in full, with the rest retrieved from reference TRBV7-6 and TRBJ1-1, is GAGVSQSPRYKVTKRGQDVALRCDPISGHVSLYWYRQALGQGPEFLTYFNYEAQQDKSGLPNDRFSAERPEGSISTLTIQRTEQRDSAMYRCASSSQEGTEAFFGQGTRLTVV.

The chain has TRBV6-5 and TRBJ1-5; D gene unclear. This CDR3 is 13 amino acids long. Germline V lookup: CDR1 MNHEY, CDR2 SVGAGI. V shed 6 bases and J shed 1 base, with 7 bases lying between them. The CDR3 DNA sequence: TGTGCCAGCAGGCTTGAGAGCAATCAGCCCCAGCATTTT. It encodes CASRLESNQPQHF.

This sequence joins TRBV6-1 and TRBJ1-5, with a tentative D call TRBD1 (5 bases). V was trimmed by 3 bases and J by 0 bases, leaving 12 bases between them. In germline, CDR1 is MNHNS, CDR2 SASEGT. This CDR3 contains 16 residues. In DNA, the CDR3 is TGTGCCAGCAGTGAGGGGCGGCAGTATAGCAATCAGCCCCAGCATTTT. It encodes CASSEGRQYSNQPQHF.

The chain couples TRBV30 to TRBJ2-7; weak D call: TRBD1 (6 bases). Trimming removed 1 base from V and 0 bases from J, with 22 bases in between. The CDR3 extends over 18 amino acids. Germline values: CDR1 GTSNPN, CDR2 SVGIG (reference sequence). The CDR3, as DNA: TGTGCCTGGAGTGCTCCGAGGTTTGGGGGCCCGAGCTCCTACGAGCAGTACTTC. The encoded protein is CAWSAPRFGGPSSYEQYF.

This clone was seen a few times. The chain carries TRBV9 and TRBJ2-3; 8 positions match TRBD2. The V and J ends lost 4 bases and 0 bases, in that order; junction bases with no gene match: 7. Germline assignment: CDR1 SGDLS and CDR2 YYNGEE. The CDR3 sequence is 16 residues long. CDR3 loop: CASSSRKRGSTDTQYF. The CDR3 DNA reads TGTGCCAGCAGCTCCCGGAAGCGGGGGAGCACAGATACGCAGTATTTT. Complete variable domain (other parts from reference TRBV9 and TRBJ2-3): DSGVTQTPKHLITATGQRVTLRCSPRSGDLSVYWYQQSLDQGLQFLIQYYNGEERAKGNILERFSAQQFPDLHSELNLSSLELGDSALYFCASSSRKRGSTDTQYFGPGTRLTVL.

The chain employs TRBV6-5 and TRBJ1-1, with 8 positions matching TRBD1. The CDR3 length is 14 residues. The V gene end was trimmed by 7 bases and the J gene end by 6 bases; junction bases not matched to a gene: 10. The germline V gene has CDR1 MNHEY and CDR2 SVGAGI. The CDR3 is CASIPQGALAEAFF. In nucleotides, the CDR3 is TGTGCCAGCATTCCTCAGGGGGCATTGGCTGAAGCTTTCTTT.

The genes are TRBV6-5 and TRBJ1-1; D may be TRBD1 (5 bases). V was cut by 6 bases and J by 3 bases, with 14 bases left in between. The germline V gene encodes CDR1 MNHEY and CDR2 SVGAGI. The CDR3 extends over 14 amino acids. CDR3: CASSRLAGDTEAFF. In DNA, the CDR3 is TGTGCCAGCAGCAGACTGGCGGGGGACACTGAAGCTTTCTTT.

The rearrangement joins TRBV5-1 to TRBJ1-6, with D unresolved. The CDR3 totals 15 residues. Trimming cost V 1 base and J 7 bases, with 12 bases left between them. CDR1 is SGHRS, CDR2 YFSETQ, per germline. CDR3 protein: CASSLSGRSNSPLHF. In DNA, the CDR3 is TGCGCCAGCAGCTTGAGCGGCAGATCAAATTCACCCCTCCACTTT.

The rearrangement links TRBV7-9 to TRBJ1-1; no firm D call. Germline CDR1 SEHNR, CDR2 FQNEAQ (reference sequence). The CDR3 has 16 amino acids. V was clipped by 3 bases and J by 1 base, with 15 bases between them. CDR3 sequence: CASSLGRRVGNTEAFF. CDR3 coding DNA: TGTGCCAGCAGCTTGGGCAGGAGGGTGGGGAACACTGAAGCTTTCTTT.

This CDR3 is CASSLWSIGRGPDTIYF. The DNA of the CDR3 is TGTGCCAGCAGCTTATGGTCAATCGGAAGGGGGCCGGACACCATATATTTT. V gene TRBV11-2 combines with J gene TRBJ1-3; 7 bases line up with TRBD1. There are 17 residues in the CDR3. V was pared by 2 bases and J by 8 bases, with 15 bases of the junction left unmatched. Looked up from germline, CDR1 is SGHAT and CDR2 is FQNNGV.

The chain combines TRBV11-3 with TRBJ2-5; 9 positions match TRBD2. The V and J ends lost 1 base and 5 bases, in that order; junction bases with no gene match: 5. The CDR3 has 15 amino acids. Germline CDR1 is SGHNT and CDR2 is YENEEA. CDR3 in amino acids: CASSLGLAGFETQYF. In DNA form, the CDR3 reads TGTGCCAGCAGCTTAGGTCTAGCGGGGTTTGAGACCCAGTACTTC.